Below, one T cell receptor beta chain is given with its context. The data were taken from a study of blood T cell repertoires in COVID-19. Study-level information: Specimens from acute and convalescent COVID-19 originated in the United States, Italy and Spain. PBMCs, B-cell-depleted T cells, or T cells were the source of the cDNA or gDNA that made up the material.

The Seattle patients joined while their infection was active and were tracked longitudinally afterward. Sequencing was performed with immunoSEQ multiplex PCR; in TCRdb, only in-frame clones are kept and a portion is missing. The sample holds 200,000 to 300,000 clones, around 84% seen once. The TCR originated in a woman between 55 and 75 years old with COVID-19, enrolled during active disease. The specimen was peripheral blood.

As DNA, the CDR3 is TGTGCCTGGAGCGCGACTCTAGCGGGAGGGCCCATCTACGAGCAGTACTTC. Translating it yields CAWSATLAGGPIYEQYF. V and J are TRBV30 and TRBJ2-7; 12 nucleotides agree with TRBD2. The J segment lost 3 bases and the V segment lost 3 bases, leaving 12 bases of the junction unmatched. Germline V gene sequence: CDR1 GTSNPN, CDR2 SVGIG (reference sequence). CDR3 length equals 17 residues.